These T cell receptor beta chains were read from a single sample in a study of post-analysis software for immune sequencing data. TCRdb called the PCR reads again in MiXCR, with one record for every CDR3 protein. The data show 600,000 to 750,000 distinct CDR3 sequences, about 60% seen once. Sequencing input: blood. The receptors were sampled from a girl aged 2 to 9 with multiple sclerosis. Both conserved end residues are part of each CDR3. Each record gives: D gene, V gene, clone size, J gene, CDR3 DNA, CDR3 protein. A D gene is named only where the DNA matches it firmly. Clone sizes are given selectively: once, few, many, or a class where the clone is expanded.

d_call: TRBD2
v_call: TRBV6-6
clone_size: -
j_call: TRBJ2-7
cdr3_nt: TGTGCCAGCAGCCGGACTAGCGGGGGGTCCTACGAGCAGTACTTC
cdr3_aa: CASSRTSGGSYEQYF

d_call: -
v_call: TRBV5-1
clone_size: -
j_call: TRBJ2-7
cdr3_nt: TGCGCCAGCAGCACAGGAGGGGGGAATTCCTACGAGCAGTACTTC
cdr3_aa: CASSTGGGNSYEQYF

d_call: TRBD1
v_call: TRBV4-3
clone_size: few
j_call: TRBJ2-1
cdr3_nt: TGCGCCAGCAGCCCCGGGACAGGTATTGGGGATGAGCAGTTCTTC
cdr3_aa: CASSPGTGIGDEQFF

d_call: TRBD2
v_call: TRBV6-6
clone_size: -
j_call: TRBJ2-1
cdr3_nt: TGTGCCAGCAGTTACTCTAGCGGGAGGGCCTCTTTGTATGAGCAGTTCTTC
cdr3_aa: CASSYSSGRASLYEQFF

d_call: TRBD2
v_call: TRBV20-1
clone_size: few
j_call: TRBJ2-7
cdr3_nt: TGCAGTGCTAGCCCTCTCACTAGCGGGAGTAGCGAGCAGTACTTC
cdr3_aa: CSASPLTSGSSEQYF

d_call: -
v_call: TRBV2
clone_size: -
j_call: TRBJ2-5
cdr3_nt: TGTGCCGGCAGTGGGCTCGCAGATCAAGAGACCCAGTACTTC
cdr3_aa: CAGSGLADQETQYF

d_call: TRBD1
v_call: TRBV11-2
clone_size: -
j_call: TRBJ1-2
cdr3_nt: TGTGCCAGCAGCTTAGAAAGGACAGGGGCCTTTTTGGGTGGCTACACCTTC
cdr3_aa: CASSLERTGAFLGGYTF

d_call: -
v_call: TRBV12-3/TRBV12-4
clone_size: once
j_call: TRBJ2-1
cdr3_nt: TGTGCCAGCAGTCCCGGACAGTACAATGAGCGGTTCTTC
cdr3_aa: CASSPGQYNERFF

d_call: -
v_call: TRBV12-3/TRBV12-4
clone_size: -
j_call: TRBJ2-1
cdr3_nt: TGTGCCAGCAGTTTGGTAGTTGGGGGCAATGAGCAGTTCTTC
cdr3_aa: CASSLVVGGNEQFF

d_call: -
v_call: TRBV6-4
clone_size: once
j_call: TRBJ1-2
cdr3_nt: TGTGCCAGCAGCCCCCGTCTTACAGCTAACTGTGGCTACACCTTC
cdr3_aa: CASSPRLTANCGYTF

d_call: -
v_call: TRBV11-1
clone_size: once
j_call: TRBJ2-2
cdr3_nt: TGTGCCAGCAGCTTATCGGGACCCTCGACCGGGGAGCTGTTTTTT
cdr3_aa: CASSLSGPSTGELFF

d_call: -
v_call: TRBV6-6
clone_size: -
j_call: TRBJ2-7
cdr3_nt: TGTGCCAGCAGTTACAAGGCCAGGGGATACGAGCAGTACTTC
cdr3_aa: CASSYKARGYEQYF

d_call: TRBD1
v_call: TRBV5-1
clone_size: few
j_call: TRBJ1-1
cdr3_nt: TGCGCCAGCAGCTCGCCCTCCGGGACAGCGAACACTGAAGCTTTCTTT
cdr3_aa: CASSSPSGTANTEAFF

d_call: -
v_call: TRBV20-1
clone_size: -
j_call: TRBJ2-5
cdr3_nt: TGCAGTGCTAGCGGGAGTCAAGAGACCCAGTACTTC
cdr3_aa: CSASGSQETQYF

d_call: -
v_call: TRBV12-3/TRBV12-4
clone_size: once
j_call: TRBJ2-1
cdr3_nt: TGTGCCAGCAGTTTGGCCCCCACTAGAAATGAGCAGTTCTTT
cdr3_aa: CASSLAPTRNEQFF

d_call: -
v_call: TRBV11-2
clone_size: few
j_call: TRBJ1-2
cdr3_nt: TGTGCCAGCAGCTTAGGGTCGATCGCAGGAGGCTACACCTTC
cdr3_aa: CASSLGSIAGGYTF

d_call: -
v_call: TRBV29-1
clone_size: -
j_call: TRBJ2-5
cdr3_nt: TGCAGCGTTGGGGCCGGTCGGGGTCGCAACCAAGAGACCCAGTACTTC
cdr3_aa: CSVGAGRGRNQETQYF

d_call: TRBD1
v_call: TRBV6-6
clone_size: few
j_call: TRBJ2-7
cdr3_nt: TGTGCCAGCAGTATAATGGGACAGGGGATCCACGAGCAGTACTTC
cdr3_aa: CASSIMGQGIHEQYF

d_call: -
v_call: TRBV7-2
clone_size: once
j_call: TRBJ2-3
cdr3_nt: TGTGCCAGCAGCTTAGAACCGACCCCGAGCACAGATACGCAGTATTTT
cdr3_aa: CASSLEPTPSTDTQYF

d_call: TRBD1
v_call: TRBV29-1
clone_size: -
j_call: TRBJ1-2
cdr3_nt: TGCAGCGCCGGGGTCACAGGGGACGGCTACACCTTC
cdr3_aa: CSAGVTGDGYTF

d_call: TRBD2
v_call: TRBV12-3/TRBV12-4
clone_size: -
j_call: TRBJ2-1
cdr3_nt: TGTGCCAGCAGTTTGTGGCTCGGTGGGCGGGAGGCTTACAATGAGCAGTTCTTC
cdr3_aa: CASSLWLGGREAYNEQFF

d_call: TRBD1
v_call: TRBV20-1
clone_size: -
j_call: TRBJ1-6
cdr3_nt: TGCAGTGCTAGGGCGGGACAGGTGGGAAATTCACCCCTCCACTTT
cdr3_aa: CSARAGQVGNSPLHF

d_call: -
v_call: TRBV5-1
clone_size: few
j_call: TRBJ2-4
cdr3_nt: TGCGCCAGCAGCTTAACCCCCTCCGGGGGGCTTGGGAACATTCAGTACTTC
cdr3_aa: CASSLTPSGGLGNIQYF

d_call: TRBD2
v_call: TRBV20-1
clone_size: -
j_call: TRBJ2-3
cdr3_nt: TGCAGTGCTAGGAACCCGACTAGCGGGGGAAGAGATACGCAGTATTTT
cdr3_aa: CSARNPTSGGRDTQYF

d_call: -
v_call: TRBV4-1
clone_size: few
j_call: TRBJ2-4
cdr3_nt: TGCGCCAGCAGCCAAGTCCCCCGCGAGGTGGCCGGCAAAAACATTCAGTACTTC
cdr3_aa: CASSQVPREVAGKNIQYF

d_call: -
v_call: TRBV7-8
clone_size: -
j_call: TRBJ1-1
cdr3_nt: TGTGCCAGCAGCTTAGAAGGAGGGGGGGTGAACACTGAAGCTTTCTTT
cdr3_aa: CASSLEGGGVNTEAFF

d_call: TRBD1
v_call: TRBV5-1
clone_size: few
j_call: TRBJ2-5
cdr3_nt: TGCGCCAGCGGTCCGGGACAGGGGGTTTGGGAGCAGTACTTC
cdr3_aa: CASGPGQGVWEQYF

d_call: TRBD2
v_call: TRBV20-1
clone_size: -
j_call: TRBJ2-3
cdr3_nt: TGCAGTGCTAAAAGGGCGGGAGGGCGGACAGATACGCAGTATTTT
cdr3_aa: CSAKRAGGRTDTQYF